This is a list of T cell receptor beta chains from one sample in a study of shared clonotypes between healthy human individuals. Assay: immunoSEQ multiplex PCR; the TCRdb copy retains only in-frame clones and omits some. The table shows over 2 million clones, with approximately 94% occurring only once. Material for sequencing was naive CD8+ T cells sorted from blood. These receptor sequences come from a man younger than 35 in good health. The conserved cysteine and the conserved F or W are not part of the CDR3 here. Fields, in order: CDR3 protein, V gene, J gene.

CDR3: ASSFGGPLNTEAF; V: TRBV27; J: TRBJ1-1
CDR3: ASSQLGGSLWNEQF; V: TRBV4-1; J: TRBJ2-1
CDR3: ASSLDPGNPYEQY; V: TRBV5-1; J: TRBJ2-7
CDR3: ASSYPGREQY; V: TRBV6-5; J: TRBJ2-7
CDR3: ASSYEGDYGYT; V: TRBV6-5; J: TRBJ1-2
CDR3: ASSSGLSSYNEQF; V: TRBV6-5; J: TRBJ2-1
CDR3: AWIAVNTGELF; V: TRBV30; J: TRBJ2-2
CDR3: ASSIDRSSYNSPLH; V: TRBV27; J: TRBJ1-6
CDR3: ASSPDGTVYEQY; V: TRBV27; J: TRBJ2-7
CDR3: ASSEGRQGNTEAF; V: TRBV6-1; J: TRBJ1-1
CDR3: ASSPTSGGQSSYNEQF; V: TRBV18; J: TRBJ2-1
CDR3: ASSYSLGGSTDTQY; V: TRBV6-5; J: TRBJ2-3
CDR3: GTVVGTEAF; V: TRBV29-1; J: TRBJ1-1
CDR3: ASSIRDRGRFEQY; V: TRBV5-6; J: TRBJ2-7
CDR3: ASSLPGQSSGNTIY; V: TRBV5-1; J: TRBJ1-3
CDR3: ASSFWTGGNIYGYT; V: TRBV28; J: TRBJ1-2
CDR3: ASSQEIDSPLH; V: TRBV14; J: TRBJ1-6
CDR3: ASSAGGLADEQY; V: TRBV9; J: TRBJ2-7
CDR3: ASSFISGEAERSVTQY; V: TRBV11-2; J: TRBJ2-5
CDR3: ASSSGAGELF; V: TRBV7-7; J: TRBJ2-2
CDR3: ASSRLGPEGVTEAF; V: TRBV27; J: TRBJ1-1
CDR3: SVKDRGIQETQY; V: TRBV29-1; J: TRBJ2-5
CDR3: ASSGTGLAELYEQY; V: TRBV9; J: TRBJ2-7
CDR3: ASSPFGNTIY; V: TRBV14; J: TRBJ1-3
CDR3: ASSFGTPSTDTQY; V: TRBV4-3; J: TRBJ2-3
CDR3: ASSPGQVAYEQY; V: TRBV27; J: TRBJ2-7
CDR3: ASSESMEFQETQY; V: TRBV7-9; J: TRBJ2-5
CDR3: ASSVGAPVSYEQY; V: TRBV9; J: TRBJ2-7
CDR3: ASSLEGAANTEAF; V: TRBV13; J: TRBJ1-1
CDR3: ASSRGLAELYEQY; V: TRBV11-2; J: TRBJ2-7
CDR3: ASSPGYNYGYT; V: TRBV27; J: TRBJ1-2
CDR3: ASILGRTYEQY; V: TRBV11-3; J: TRBJ2-7
CDR3: ASSYSGTSTDTQY; V: TRBV6-6; J: TRBJ2-3
CDR3: ASSAREFNSPLH; V: TRBV19; J: TRBJ1-6
CDR3: ASSWQGAIYEQY; V: TRBV6-6; J: TRBJ2-7
CDR3: ASSEVGTGGAYEQY; V: TRBV6-1; J: TRBJ2-7
CDR3: ASRSPRGNYGYT; V: TRBV5-5; J: TRBJ1-2
CDR3: ASSESGVRGTDTQY; V: TRBV10-1; J: TRBJ2-3
CDR3: ASSLEATSVSVEQY; V: TRBV5-5; J: TRBJ2-7
CDR3: SATYTDTQY; V: TRBV20-1; J: TRBJ2-3
CDR3: ASSMLSSGYTDTQY; V: TRBV19; J: TRBJ2-3
CDR3: ASSLFGRSSTDTQY; V: TRBV7-9; J: TRBJ2-3
CDR3: ASSSPSGGNYEQY; V: TRBV13; J: TRBJ2-7
CDR3: ASSHGTGGFGNNQPQH; V: TRBV4-1; J: TRBJ1-5
CDR3: ASTGTDNTGELF; V: TRBV10-1; J: TRBJ2-2
CDR3: ASSYLGPNSNQPQH; V: TRBV6-5; J: TRBJ1-5
CDR3: ASSKAGGLDTQY; V: TRBV11-2; J: TRBJ2-3
CDR3: ASSKRLAVYNEQF; V: TRBV7-8; J: TRBJ2-1
CDR3: ASSLEPEGQINQPQH; V: TRBV11-2; J: TRBJ1-5
CDR3: ASSTGDSYEQY; V: TRBV9; J: TRBJ2-7
CDR3: ASSLKGWEYEKLF; V: TRBV5-4; J: TRBJ1-4
CDR3: ASSLYSHYTDTQY; V: TRBV5-4; J: TRBJ2-3
CDR3: ASSYVLAGGGETQY; V: TRBV6-5; J: TRBJ2-5